These 31 T cell receptor beta chains share one sample of origin, sequenced in a study of metastatic and nonmetastatic thyroid tumors. Thyroid surgery was preceded by no treatment in any patient. With MiXCR, TCRdb reprocessed the PCR reads. The profile covers about 16,000 clones, with about 23% appearing a single time and 9.5% to 12% taken by the ten largest. The sequencing sample was made of blood. These receptors were taken from a male donor with papillary thyroid cancer or a benign thyroid nodule (not recorded which). Some clones in this sample may be carry-over from other donors' samples.

This clone is medium-sized in the sample. Here the CDR3 DNA reads TGTGCCAGCAGCTTAGGCGGTGGTGGGCCTGAAGCTTTCTTT. Encoded protein: CASSLGGGGPEAFF. This chain connects TRBV11-2 to TRBJ1-1; D is unclear. Germline lookup yields CDR1 SGHAT and CDR2 FQNNGV. Trimming removed 1 base at V and 6 bases at J, with 12 bases between. The CDR3 sequence is 14 residues long.

Only a few counts were recorded for this clone. The chain recombines TRBV6-1 with TRBJ2-7; tentatively, D is TRBD2 (6 bases). Germline V gives CDR1 MNHNS, CDR2 SASEGT. The CDR3 is 14 amino acids. CDR3 sequence (DNA): TGTTCCAACACGCGGGACGCGGTAGCCAACGAGCAGTACTTC. Protein product: CSNTRDAVANEQYF.

This clone showed up many times. V is TRBV7-8 and J is TRBJ1-1; D is ambiguous. Trimming removed 5 bases at V and 5 bases at J, with 15 bases between. Germline V lookup: CDR1 SGHVS, CDR2 FQNEAQ. CDR3 length: 14 amino acids. Here the CDR3 DNA reads TGTGCCAGCAGCCAAGAAATCCAGAATACTGAAGCTTTCTTT. Protein: CASSQEIQNTEAFF.

This clone was counted ten times or more. This chain connects TRBV28 to TRBJ1-1; D is possibly TRBD1 (6 bases). Trimming left V 6 bases short and J 5 bases short, with 13 bases between. From germline, CDR1 is MDHEN and CDR2 SYDVKM. The CDR3 runs 13 residues. Written as DNA, the CDR3 is TGTGCCAGCAGCCTAGGACAGTCAACTGAAGCTTTCTTT. Amino acid sequence: CASSLGQSTEAFF.

This rearrangement joins TRBV20-1 to TRBJ1-5; D unresolved. Trimming removed 1 base from V and 2 bases from J, with 9 bases in between. Germline CDR1 and CDR2: DFQATT and SNEGSKA (reference sequence). This CDR3 comprises 14 residues. In nucleotides, the CDR3 is TGCAGTGCTAGAGTGGTTTCGGGCAATCAGCCCCAGCATTTT. Its protein product is CSARVVSGNQPQHF.

Judged by abundance, this clone is medium-sized (0.01 to 0.1%). J is TRBJ2-1 and V is TRBV20-1; D gene ambiguous. Germline V gene data show CDR1 as DFQATT and CDR2 as SNEGSKA (reference sequence). V dropped 4 bases and J dropped 0 bases, with 7 bases sitting between them. The CDR3 runs 13 residues. The CDR3 region has the DNA TGCAGTGCTATAGGGCGCTCCTACAATGAGCAGTTCTTC. This translates into CSAIGRSYNEQFF.

V and J are TRBV20-1 and TRBJ2-6; TRBD1 might be the D (6 bases). Trimming removed 4 bases from V and 0 bases from J, with 13 bases in between. Germline CDR1 is DFQATT and CDR2 is SNEGSKA (reference sequence). CDR3 length: 16 residues. CDR3 nucleotide sequence: TGCAGTGCTACGACAGGAGGTCCCTCTGGGGCCAACGTCCTGACTTTC. Translated: CSATTGGPSGANVLTF.

This clone was found a few times. The rearrangement uses TRBV2 and TRBJ2-7; D remains ambiguous. This CDR3 is 14 amino acids long. The germline gives CDR1 SNHLY, CDR2 FYNNEI. Trimming cost V 3 bases and J 3 bases, with 12 bases left between them. The CDR3 here is CASSEGFVGYEQYF. CDR3 DNA: TGTGCCAGCAGTGAGGGATTCGTTGGCTACGAGCAGTACTTC.

This chain connects TRBV18 to TRBJ1-6; D is uncertain. Per germline, CDR1 KGHSH and CDR2 LQKENI. The CDR3 has 14 amino acids. V shed 3 bases and J shed 9 bases, with 12 bases lying between them. CDR3: CASSPGFWGSPLHF. CDR3 nucleotides: TGTGCCAGCTCACCTGGATTTTGGGGTTCACCCCTCCACTTT.

As concerns this clone: Since a much larger clone is just one base distant, this may be a read error. The chain employs TRBV6-4 and TRBJ2-2; weak D call: TRBD2 (5 bases). Germline lookup yields CDR1 MRHNA and CDR2 SNTAGT. The V and J ends lost 5 bases and 4 bases respectively, with 11 bases between them. The CDR3 consists of 14 residues. This CDR3 reads CASSPGSTTGELFF. DNA of the CDR3: TGTGCCAGCAGTCCGGGATCTACCACCGGGGAGCTGTTTTTT.

The chain carries TRBV7-9 and TRBJ2-1; D unresolved. Germline V gives CDR1 SEHNR, CDR2 FQNEAQ (reference sequence). V shed 1 base and J shed 3 bases, with 4 bases lying between them. This CDR3 has 13 amino acids. CDR3 residues: CASSLDNYNEQFF. The CDR3 nucleotides read TGTGCCAGCAGCTTAGACAACTACAATGAGCAGTTCTTC.

Ten or more counts support this clone. The rearrangement joins TRBV28 to TRBJ2-4; TRBD2 agrees at 7 bases. The germline gives CDR1 MDHEN, CDR2 SYDVKM. The CDR3 sequence is 12 residues long. J was trimmed by 12 bases and V by 6 bases; bases with no gene match: 8. CDR3 region: CASSRGLVTQYF. In DNA form, the CDR3 reads TGTGCCAGCAGCCGCGGACTAGTAACTCAGTACTTC.

The table lists this clone with a count of one. V and J are TRBV5-1 and TRBJ2-7; 9 nucleotides agree with TRBD2. Germline lookup yields CDR1 SGHRS and CDR2 YFSETQ. J lost 2 bases, V lost 2 bases, and 11 bases had no gene match. This CDR3 comprises 17 residues. CDR3 amino acids: CASSLDSPGTSTYEQYF. CDR3 nucleotides: TGCGCCAGCAGCTTAGATTCCCCCGGGACTAGCACCTACGAGCAGTACTTC.

This clone has a count of ten or more. Possible read error: a much larger clone is one base away. Distinct nucleotide sequences in the sample also encode this CDR3. The rearrangement joins TRBV20-1 to TRBJ2-2; D possibly corresponds to TRBD2 (6 bases). Germline CDR1 reads DFQATT; CDR2 reads SNEGSKA (reference sequence). This CDR3 is built from 15 residues. The germline V and J ends were trimmed by 5 bases and 8 bases, with 21 bases remaining between them. DNA for the CDR3: TGCAGTGCTCCGACTAGAGAGTACGCCACTGGGGAGCTGTTTTTT. Its translation is CSAPTREYATGELFF.

V usage is TRBV20-1 and J usage is TRBJ1-2; 12 nucleotides agree with TRBD1. Germline V gene data show CDR1 as DFQATT and CDR2 as SNEGSKA (reference sequence). CDR3 length: 15 amino acids. V lost 4 bases and J lost 3; bases outside the gene matches: 6. This CDR3 is CSATPGTGGDYGYTF. The CDR3 nucleotides read TGCAGTGCTACACCAGGGACAGGGGGCGACTATGGCTACACCTTC.

This clone is categorized as medium-sized. The rearrangement uses TRBV15 and TRBJ1-1; D unresolved. CDR3 size: 15 residues. The V gene lost 1 base and the J gene lost 5 bases, with 14 bases spanning the gap. The germline V gene has CDR1 LNHNV and CDR2 YYDKDF (reference sequence). The CDR3 sequence is CATSRGVRSQTEAFF. The CDR3 nucleotides are TGTGCCACCAGCAGAGGGGTACGTAGTCAAACTGAAGCTTTCTTT.

The V gene is TRBV6-2 or TRBV6-3, the J gene TRBJ2-1, with D perhaps TRBD1 or TRBD2 (7 bases each). V lost 6 bases, J lost 6 bases, and 27 bases lay in between. The length of the CDR3 is 18 residues. CDR1 is MNHEY, CDR2 SVGEGT, per germline. CDR3 protein: CASSRETGSLRTSNEQFF. DNA of the CDR3: TGTGCCAGCAGCCGCGAGACAGGGTCTCTGAGGACTAGCAATGAGCAGTTCTTC.

The table lists this clone with many counts. The genes are TRBV6-4 and TRBJ2-1, with 9 bases aligning to TRBD2. Germline lookup yields CDR1 MRHNA and CDR2 SNTAGT. CDR3 size: 16 residues. Trimming removed 0 bases from V and 9 bases from J; junction bases left unmatched: 9. This chain's CDR3 is CASSDSMLAGRSEQFF. For the CDR3, the DNA is TGTGCCAGCAGTGACTCGATGCTAGCGGGAAGGAGTGAGCAGTTCTTC.

This clone has at least ten counts. A much larger clone differs from this one at a single base, so this may be a read error. The V and J genes are TRBV19 and TRBJ1-5; D perhaps matches TRBD1 (5 bases). The length of the CDR3 is 14 residues. Germline CDR1 and CDR2: LNHDA and SQIVND (reference sequence). The CDR3 nucleotides are TGTACCAGTAGTATAGGTGGGGGTGAGCAGCCCCAGCATTTT. Translation: CTSSIGGGEQPQHF.

V and J are TRBV11-2 and TRBJ2-7; D gene uncertain. This CDR3 contains 13 residues. V lost 0 bases, J lost 7 bases, and 10 bases lay in between. The germline V gene has CDR1 SGHAT and CDR2 FQNNGV. In DNA, the CDR3 is TGTGCCAGCAGCTTAGAGGTAGTAGGGGAGCAGTACTTC. It is translated as CASSLEVVGEQYF.

The rearrangement links TRBV5-1 to TRBJ1-5; D unresolved. The CDR3 runs 14 residues. Germline lookup yields CDR1 SGHRS and CDR2 YFSETQ. Trimming removed 0 bases from V and 3 bases from J, with 7 bases in between. The CDR3 loop is CASSLAGPNQPQHF. DNA of the CDR3: TGCGCCAGCAGCTTGGCCGGGCCCAATCAGCCCCAGCATTTT.

The V and J genes are TRBV4-1 and TRBJ1-5; D gene uncertain. Trimming removed 1 base at V and 4 bases at J, with 5 bases between. CDR1 MGHRA and CDR2 YSYEKL come from the germline V gene. CDR3 length equals 13 residues. The CDR3 DNA sequence: TGCGCCAGCAGCCAAGGTGAGAATCAGCCCCAGCATTTT. This translates into CASSQGENQPQHF.

V gene TRBV6-1 combines with J gene TRBJ1-2; possible D gene TRBD1, 6 bases. Trimming removed 0 bases from V and 5 bases from J, with 10 bases in between. The CDR3 consists of 14 residues. The germline V gene encodes CDR1 MNHNS and CDR2 SASEGT. The DNA for the CDR3 is TGTGCCAGCAGTGAAGCGGACAGCTCTTATGGCTACACCTTC. Its translation is CASSEADSSYGYTF.

The rearrangement uses TRBV7-9 and TRBJ2-1; a possible D gene is TRBD1 (5 bases). V was clipped by 4 bases and J by 1 base, with 8 bases between them. This CDR3 contains 14 residues. CDR1 and CDR2 from the germline V gene are SEHNR and FQNEAQ (reference sequence). CDR3 protein: CASSSDKSYNEQFF. The CDR3 DNA reads TGTGCCAGCAGCTCGGACAAATCCTACAATGAGCAGTTCTTC.

Ten or more counts support this clone. Compared with germline, one end of the junction differs, possibly owing to a read error. The chain is built from TRBV7-9 and TRBJ1-2, with D uncertain. CDR3 length: 14 amino acids. CDR1 is SEHNR and CDR2 is FQNEAQ in the germline V gene (reference sequence). The CDR3 spells CASSLVTHNSGYTF. The CDR3 DNA reads TGTGCCAGCAGCTTAGTAACCCATAACTCTGGCTACACCTTC.

This clone was recorded many times. This sequence joins TRBV5-4 and TRBJ2-2; D gene unclear. CDR1 SGHNT and CDR2 YYREEE come from the germline V gene (reference sequence). The CDR3 consists of 16 residues. V was trimmed by 2 bases and J by 1 base, leaving 12 bases between them. Here the CDR3 DNA reads TGTGCCAGCAGCTTCGGCGTAATCATGAACACCGGGGAGCTGTTTTTT. Its protein is CASSFGVIMNTGELFF.

The J gene is TRBJ2-7, the V gene TRBV20-1; 12 bases map to TRBD2. Germline values: CDR1 DFQATT, CDR2 SNEGSKA (reference sequence). V trimming: 3 bases; J trimming: 4 bases; junction bases outside the gene matches: 10. This CDR3 region has 16 residues. CDR3 DNA: TGCAGTGCTAGTCAGGTACTAGCGGGAGGTTTTTACGAGCAGTACTTC. It codes for CSASQVLAGGFYEQYF.

This clone was counted only a few times. The V gene is TRBV20-1, the J gene TRBJ2-7; 8 bases line up with TRBD2. In germline, CDR1 is DFQATT, CDR2 SNEGSKA (reference sequence). J gave up 3 bases and V 7 bases, and 11 bases lay outside the gene matches. The CDR3 has 14 amino acids. CDR3 DNA sequence: TGCAGTGACAGTACCGGGACTAGTGACTACGAGCAGTACTTC. This codes for CSDSTGTSDYEQYF.

This clone is categorized as medium-sized. The chain combines TRBV6-4 with TRBJ2-1; the match to TRBD2 covers 15 bases. Germline CDR1 is MRHNA and CDR2 is SNTAGT. Trimming cost V 2 bases and J 7 bases; bases outside gene matches: 0. The CDR3 covers 15 residues. The CDR3 nucleotides read TGTGCCAGCAGTGACGGACTAGCGGGAGGGAATGAGCAGTTCTTC. Translated, it gives CASSDGLAGGNEQFF.

The sample holds many counts of this clone. The CDR3 DNA sequence: TGTGCCAGCAGCTTAGATAAAGGACTACCGCAGTATTTT. Its protein is CASSLDKGLPQYF. The V and J genes are TRBV11-3 and TRBJ2-3, with TRBD2 as a possible D gene (6 bases). The germline gives CDR1 SGHNT, CDR2 YENEEA. The CDR3 loop spans 13 amino acids. The V end was cut by 0 bases, the J end by 10 bases, with 11 bases between.

As concerns this clone: This may arise from a read error, as a much more abundant clone is one base away. This same CDR3 is encoded by further DNA sequences in the sample. The genes are TRBV29-1 and TRBJ2-1; D uncertain. V was shortened by 4 bases and J by 10 bases, with 11 bases between the two germline ends. The CDR3 spans 11 residues. Per germline, CDR1 SQVTM and CDR2 ANQGSEA. The CDR3 sequence is CSVGQLSEQFF. The CDR3, as DNA: TGCAGCGTTGGCCAGCTCAGCGAGCAGTTCTTC.